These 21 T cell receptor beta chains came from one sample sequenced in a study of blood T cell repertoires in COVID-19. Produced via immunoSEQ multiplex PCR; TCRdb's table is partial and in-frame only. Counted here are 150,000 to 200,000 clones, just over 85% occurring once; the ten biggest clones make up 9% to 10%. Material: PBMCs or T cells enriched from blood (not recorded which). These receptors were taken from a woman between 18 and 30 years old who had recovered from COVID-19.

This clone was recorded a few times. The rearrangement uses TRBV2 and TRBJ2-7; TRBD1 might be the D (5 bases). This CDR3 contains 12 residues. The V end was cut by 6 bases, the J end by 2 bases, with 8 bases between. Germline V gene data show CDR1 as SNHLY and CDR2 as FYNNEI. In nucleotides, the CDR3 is TGTGCCAGCAGAGGGGAAACCTACGAGCAGTACTTC. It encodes CASRGETYEQYF.

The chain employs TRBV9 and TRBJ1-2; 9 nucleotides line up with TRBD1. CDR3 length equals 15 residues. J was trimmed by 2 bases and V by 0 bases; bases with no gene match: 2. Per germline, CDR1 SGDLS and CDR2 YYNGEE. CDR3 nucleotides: TGTGCCAGCAGCGTAGGTACAGGGGGCAACTATGGCTACACCTTC. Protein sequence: CASSVGTGGNYGYTF.

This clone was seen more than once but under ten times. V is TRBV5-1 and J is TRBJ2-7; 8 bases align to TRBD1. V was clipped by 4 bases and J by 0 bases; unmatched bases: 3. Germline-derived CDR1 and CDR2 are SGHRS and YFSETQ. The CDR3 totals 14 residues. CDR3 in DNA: TGCGCCAGCAGCCGACAGGGGAGCTCCTACGAGCAGTACTTC. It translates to CASSRQGSSYEQYF.

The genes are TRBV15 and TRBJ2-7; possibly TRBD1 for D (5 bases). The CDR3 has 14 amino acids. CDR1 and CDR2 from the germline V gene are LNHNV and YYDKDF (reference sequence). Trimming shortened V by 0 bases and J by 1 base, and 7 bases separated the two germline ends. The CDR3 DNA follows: TGTGCCACCAGCAGAGATCAGGGATCCTACGAGCAGTACTTC. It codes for CATSRDQGSYEQYF. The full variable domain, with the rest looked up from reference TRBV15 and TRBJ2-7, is DAMVIQNPRYQVTQFGKPVTLSCSQTLNHNVMYWYQQKSSQAPKLLFHYYDKDFNNEADTPDNFQSRRPNTSFCFLDIRSPGLGDTAMYLCATSRDQGSYEQYFGPGTRLTVT.

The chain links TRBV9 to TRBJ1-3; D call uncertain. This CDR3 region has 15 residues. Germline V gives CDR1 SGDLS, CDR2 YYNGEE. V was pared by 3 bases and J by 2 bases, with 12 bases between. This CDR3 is CASSGGHSTGNTIYF. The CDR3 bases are TGTGCCAGCAGCGGAGGCCATTCTACTGGAAACACCATATATTTT. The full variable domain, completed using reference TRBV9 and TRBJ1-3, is DSGVTQTPKHLITATGQRVTLRCSPRSGDLSVYWYQQSLDQGLQFLIQYYNGEERAKGNILERFSAQQFPDLHSELNLSSLELGDSALYFCASSGGHSTGNTIYFGEGSWLTVV.

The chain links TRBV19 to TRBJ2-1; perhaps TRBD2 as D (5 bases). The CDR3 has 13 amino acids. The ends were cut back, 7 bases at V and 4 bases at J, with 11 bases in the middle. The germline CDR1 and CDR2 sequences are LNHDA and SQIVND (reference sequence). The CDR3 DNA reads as TGTGCCAGTACCGCTAGCTTGTACAATGAGCAGTTCTTC. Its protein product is CASTASLYNEQFF. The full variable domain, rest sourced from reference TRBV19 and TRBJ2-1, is DGGITQSPKYLFRKEGQNVTLSCEQNLNHDAMYWYRQDPGQGLRLIYYSQIVNDFQKGDIAEGYSVSREKKESFPLTVTSAQKNPTAFYLCASTASLYNEQFFGPGTRLTVL.

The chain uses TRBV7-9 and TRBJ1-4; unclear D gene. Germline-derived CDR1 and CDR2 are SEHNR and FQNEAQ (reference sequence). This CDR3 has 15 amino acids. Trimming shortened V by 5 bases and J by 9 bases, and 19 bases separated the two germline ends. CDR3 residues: CASSLGGSSHKKLFF. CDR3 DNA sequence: TGTGCCAGCAGCCTAGGAGGGAGTTCCCACAAAAAACTGTTTTTT.

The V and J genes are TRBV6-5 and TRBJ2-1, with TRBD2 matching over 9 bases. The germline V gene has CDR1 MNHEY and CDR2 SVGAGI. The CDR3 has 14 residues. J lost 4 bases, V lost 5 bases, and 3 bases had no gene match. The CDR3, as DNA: TGTGCCAGCAGTAGCGGGGGGCTGTACAATGAGCAGTTCTTC. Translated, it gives CASSSGGLYNEQFF.

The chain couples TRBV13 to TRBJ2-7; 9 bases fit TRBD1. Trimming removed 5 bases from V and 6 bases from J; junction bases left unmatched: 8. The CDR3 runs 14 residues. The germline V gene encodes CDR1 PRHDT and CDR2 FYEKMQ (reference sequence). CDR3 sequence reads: CASSTRQGDVEQYF. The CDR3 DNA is TGTGCCAGCAGCACCCGACAGGGGGACGTCGAGCAGTACTTC.

The CDR3 loop is CASTDSGRNINEQFF. As DNA, the CDR3 is TGTGCCAGCACTGATAGCGGGCGGAATATCAATGAGCAGTTCTTC. The rearrangement links TRBV5-6 to TRBJ2-1; TRBD2 agrees at 7 bases. Germline loops: CDR1 SGHDT, CDR2 YYEEEE. J was trimmed by 6 bases and V by 6 bases; bases with no gene match: 12. This CDR3 spans 15 amino acids.

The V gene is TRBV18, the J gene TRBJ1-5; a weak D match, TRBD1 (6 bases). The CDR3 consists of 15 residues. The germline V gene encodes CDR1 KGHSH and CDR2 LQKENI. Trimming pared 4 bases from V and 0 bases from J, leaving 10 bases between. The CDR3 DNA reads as TGTGCCAGCTCACAAGGGGGAATTAGCAATCAGCCCCAGCATTTT. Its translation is CASSQGGISNQPQHF.

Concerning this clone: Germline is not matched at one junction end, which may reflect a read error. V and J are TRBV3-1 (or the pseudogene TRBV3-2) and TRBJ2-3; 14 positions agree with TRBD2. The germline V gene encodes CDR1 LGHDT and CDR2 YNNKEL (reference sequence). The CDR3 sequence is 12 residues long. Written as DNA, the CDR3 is TGTGCCAGCAGCATGACCGGGACTAGCGGGAGTTTT. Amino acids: CASSMTGTSGSF.

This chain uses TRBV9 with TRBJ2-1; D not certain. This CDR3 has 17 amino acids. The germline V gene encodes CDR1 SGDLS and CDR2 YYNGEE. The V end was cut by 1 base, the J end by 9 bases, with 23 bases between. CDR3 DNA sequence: TGTGCCAGCAGCGTATCCCCTTTTTCTAGTGCCATGGGTGAGCAGTTCTTC. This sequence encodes CASSVSPFSSAMGEQFF.

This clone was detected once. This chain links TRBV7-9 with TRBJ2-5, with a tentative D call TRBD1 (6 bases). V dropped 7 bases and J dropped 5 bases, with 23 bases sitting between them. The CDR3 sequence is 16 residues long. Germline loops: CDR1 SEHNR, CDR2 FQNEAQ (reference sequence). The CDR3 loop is CASIHADQGREETQYF. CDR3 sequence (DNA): TGTGCCAGCATCCACGCCGATCAGGGGCGCGAGGAGACCCAGTACTTC.

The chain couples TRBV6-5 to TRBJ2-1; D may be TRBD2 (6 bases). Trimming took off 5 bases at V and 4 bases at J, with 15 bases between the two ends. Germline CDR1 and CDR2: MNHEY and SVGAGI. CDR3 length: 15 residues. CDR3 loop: CASSRLERAYNEQFF. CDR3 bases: TGTGCCAGCAGTCGCCTCGAGCGGGCGTACAATGAGCAGTTCTTC.

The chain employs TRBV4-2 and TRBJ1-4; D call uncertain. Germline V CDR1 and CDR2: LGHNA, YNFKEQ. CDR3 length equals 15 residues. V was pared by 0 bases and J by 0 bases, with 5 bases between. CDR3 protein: CASSQEPATNEKLFF. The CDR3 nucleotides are TGTGCCAGCAGCCAAGAACCGGCAACTAATGAAAAACTGTTTTTT.

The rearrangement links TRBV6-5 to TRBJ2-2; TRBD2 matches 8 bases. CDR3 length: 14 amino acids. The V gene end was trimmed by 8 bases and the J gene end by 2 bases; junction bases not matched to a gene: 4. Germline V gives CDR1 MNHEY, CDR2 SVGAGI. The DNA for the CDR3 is TGTGCCAGCGGTAGCGGGACTAACACCGGGGAGCTGTTTTTT. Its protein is CASGSGTNTGELFF.

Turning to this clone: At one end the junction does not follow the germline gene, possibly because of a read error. The CDR3 is CASSQAGQGAWSKNTEAFF. Written as DNA, the CDR3 is TGTGCCAGCAGTCAAGCCGGACAGGGCGCTTGGTCGAAGAACACTGAAGCTTTCTTT. The V gene is TRBV2, the J gene TRBJ1-1; 8 nucleotides align to TRBD1. Germline CDR1 reads SNHLY; CDR2 reads FYNNEI. This CDR3 has 19 residues.

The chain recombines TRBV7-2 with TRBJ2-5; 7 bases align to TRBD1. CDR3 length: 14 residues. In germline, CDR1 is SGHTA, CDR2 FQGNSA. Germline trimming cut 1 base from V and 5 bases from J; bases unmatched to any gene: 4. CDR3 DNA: TGTGCCAGCAGCTTAGTAGGGGGCGCGGAGACCCAGTACTTC. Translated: CASSLVGGAETQYF.

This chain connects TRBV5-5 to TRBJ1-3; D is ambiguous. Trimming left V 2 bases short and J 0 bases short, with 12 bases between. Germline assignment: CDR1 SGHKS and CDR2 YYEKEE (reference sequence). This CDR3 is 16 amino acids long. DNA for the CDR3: TGTGCCAGCAGCTTAAAAAATGTTTACTCTGGAAACACCATATATTTT. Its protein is CASSLKNVYSGNTIYF.

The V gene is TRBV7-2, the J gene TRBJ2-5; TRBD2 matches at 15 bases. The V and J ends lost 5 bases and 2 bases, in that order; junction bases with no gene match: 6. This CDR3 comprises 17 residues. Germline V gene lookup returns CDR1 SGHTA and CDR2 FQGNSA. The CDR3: CASSDGTSGGWQETQYF. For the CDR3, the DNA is TGTGCCAGCAGCGATGGGACTAGCGGGGGGTGGCAAGAGACCCAGTACTTC.